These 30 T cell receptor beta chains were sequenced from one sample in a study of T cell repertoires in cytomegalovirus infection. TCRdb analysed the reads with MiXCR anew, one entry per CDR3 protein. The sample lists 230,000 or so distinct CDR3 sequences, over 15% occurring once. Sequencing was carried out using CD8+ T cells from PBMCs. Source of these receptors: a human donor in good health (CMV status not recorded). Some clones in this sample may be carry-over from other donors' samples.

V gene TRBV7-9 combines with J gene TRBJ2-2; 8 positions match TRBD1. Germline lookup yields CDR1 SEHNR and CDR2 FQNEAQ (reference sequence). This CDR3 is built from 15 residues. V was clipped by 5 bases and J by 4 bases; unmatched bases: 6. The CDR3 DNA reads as TGTGCCAGCAGCACGGACAGGGCAGGCACCGGGGAGCTGTTTTTT. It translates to CASSTDRAGTGELFF.

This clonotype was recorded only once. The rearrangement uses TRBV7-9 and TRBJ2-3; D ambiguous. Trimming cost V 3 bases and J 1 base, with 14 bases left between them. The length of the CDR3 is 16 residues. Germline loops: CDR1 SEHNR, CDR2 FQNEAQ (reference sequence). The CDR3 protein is CASSFRALQGTDTQYF. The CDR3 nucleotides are TGTGCCAGCAGCTTCCGGGCCCTCCAGGGCACAGATACGCAGTATTTT.

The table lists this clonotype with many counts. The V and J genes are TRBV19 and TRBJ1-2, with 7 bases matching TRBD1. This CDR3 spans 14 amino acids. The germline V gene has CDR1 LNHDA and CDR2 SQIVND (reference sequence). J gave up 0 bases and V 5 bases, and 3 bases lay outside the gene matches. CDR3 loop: CASSYQGANYGYTF. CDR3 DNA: TGTGCCAGTAGTTACCAGGGGGCTAACTATGGCTACACCTTC.

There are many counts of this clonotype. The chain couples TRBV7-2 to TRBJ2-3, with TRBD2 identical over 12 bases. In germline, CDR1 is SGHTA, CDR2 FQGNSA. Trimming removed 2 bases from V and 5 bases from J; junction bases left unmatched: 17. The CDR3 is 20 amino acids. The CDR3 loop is CASSLIARASGGAWGDTQYF. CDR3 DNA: TGTGCCAGCAGCTTAATCGCAAGGGCTAGCGGGGGGGCCTGGGGAGATACGCAGTATTTT.

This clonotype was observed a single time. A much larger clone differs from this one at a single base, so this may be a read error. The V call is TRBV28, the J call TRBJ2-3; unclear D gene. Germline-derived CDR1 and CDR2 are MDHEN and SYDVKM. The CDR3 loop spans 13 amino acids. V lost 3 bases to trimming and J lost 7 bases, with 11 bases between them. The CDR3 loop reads CASSFLVRNTQYF. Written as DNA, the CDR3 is TGTGCCAGCAGTTTTCTTGTTCGAAATACGCAGTATTTT.

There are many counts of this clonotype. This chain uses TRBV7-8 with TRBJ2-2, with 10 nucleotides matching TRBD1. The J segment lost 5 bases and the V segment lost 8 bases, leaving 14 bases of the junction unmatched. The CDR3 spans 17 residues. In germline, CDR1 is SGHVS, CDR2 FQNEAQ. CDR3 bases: TGTGCCAGCGGATCACGGACAGGGGGTATGGTTACCGGGGAGCTGTTTTTT. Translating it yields CASGSRTGGMVTGELFF.

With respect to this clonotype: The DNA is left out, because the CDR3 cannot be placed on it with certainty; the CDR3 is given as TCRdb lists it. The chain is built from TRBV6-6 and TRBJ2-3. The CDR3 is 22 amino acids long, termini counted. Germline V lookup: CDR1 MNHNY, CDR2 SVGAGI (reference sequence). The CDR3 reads CASSYSSSSIRSILGKLDTQYF.

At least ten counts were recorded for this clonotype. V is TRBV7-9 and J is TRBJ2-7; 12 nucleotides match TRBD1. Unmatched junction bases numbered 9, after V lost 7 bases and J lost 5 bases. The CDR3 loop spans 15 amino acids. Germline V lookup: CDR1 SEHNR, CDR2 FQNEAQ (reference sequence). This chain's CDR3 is CASTPWDRGPHEQYF. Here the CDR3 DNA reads TGTGCCAGCACCCCTTGGGACAGGGGGCCACACGAGCAGTACTTC. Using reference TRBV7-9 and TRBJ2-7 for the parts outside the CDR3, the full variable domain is DTGVSQNPRHKITKRGQNVTFRCDPISEHNRLYWYRQTLGQGPEFLTYFQNEAQLEKSRLLSDRFSAERPKGSFSTLEIQRTEQGDSAMYLCASTPWDRGPHEQYFGPGTRLTVT.

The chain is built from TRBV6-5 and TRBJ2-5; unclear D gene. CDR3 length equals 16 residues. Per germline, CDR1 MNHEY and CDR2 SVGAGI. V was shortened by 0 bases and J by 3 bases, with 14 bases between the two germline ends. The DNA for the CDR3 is TGTGCCAGCAGTTACTCGTCAAGTTCCAAGAAAGAGACCCAGTACTTC. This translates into CASSYSSSSKKETQYF.

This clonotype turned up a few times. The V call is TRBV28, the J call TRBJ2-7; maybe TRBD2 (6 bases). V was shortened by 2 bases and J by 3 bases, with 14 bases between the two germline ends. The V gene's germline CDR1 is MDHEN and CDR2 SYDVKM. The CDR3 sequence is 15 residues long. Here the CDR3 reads CASSLIGGAIYEQYF. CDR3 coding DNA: TGTGCCAGCAGTTTAATCGGGGGAGCTATCTACGAGCAGTACTTC.

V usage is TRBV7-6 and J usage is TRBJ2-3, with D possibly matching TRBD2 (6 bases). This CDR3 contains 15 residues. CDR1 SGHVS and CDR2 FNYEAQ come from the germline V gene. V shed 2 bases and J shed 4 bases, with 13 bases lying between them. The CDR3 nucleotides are TGTGCCAGCAGCTTATTCGTTTCGGGGGCAGATACGCAGTATTTT. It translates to CASSLFVSGADTQYF.

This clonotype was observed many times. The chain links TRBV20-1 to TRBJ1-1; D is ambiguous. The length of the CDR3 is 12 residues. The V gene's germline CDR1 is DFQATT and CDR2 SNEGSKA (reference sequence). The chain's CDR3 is CSAPGLNTEAFF. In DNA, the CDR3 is TGCAGCGCCCCGGGCTTGAACACTGAAGCTTTCTTT.

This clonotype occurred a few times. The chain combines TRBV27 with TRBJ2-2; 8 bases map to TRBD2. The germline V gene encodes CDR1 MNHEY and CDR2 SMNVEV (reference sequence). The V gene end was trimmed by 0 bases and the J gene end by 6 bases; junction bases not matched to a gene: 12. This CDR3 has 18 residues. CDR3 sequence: CASSLSTAGGGTAGELFF. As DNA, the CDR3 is TGTGCCAGCAGTTTATCGACGGCGGGGGGAGGCACCGCCGGGGAGCTGTTTTTT.

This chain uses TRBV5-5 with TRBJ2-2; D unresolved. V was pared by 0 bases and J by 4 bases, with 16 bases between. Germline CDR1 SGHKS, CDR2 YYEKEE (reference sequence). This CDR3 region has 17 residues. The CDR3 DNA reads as TGTGCCAGCAGCTTGGTATATCGGTGGCCTCCCACCGGGGAGCTGTTTTTT. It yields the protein CASSLVYRWPPTGELFF. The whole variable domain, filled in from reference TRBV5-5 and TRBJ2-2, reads DAGVTQSPTHLIKTRGQQVTLRCSPISGHKSVSWYQQVLGQGPQFIFQYYEKEERGRGNFPDRFSARQFPNYSSELNVNALLLGDSALYLCASSLVYRWPPTGELFFGEGSRLTVL.

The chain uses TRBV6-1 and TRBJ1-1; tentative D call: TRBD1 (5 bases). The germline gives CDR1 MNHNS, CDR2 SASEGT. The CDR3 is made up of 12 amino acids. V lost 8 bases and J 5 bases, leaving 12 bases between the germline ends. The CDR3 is CASVTGGTEAFF. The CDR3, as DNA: TGTGCCAGCGTGACGGGGGGGACTGAAGCTTTCTTT.

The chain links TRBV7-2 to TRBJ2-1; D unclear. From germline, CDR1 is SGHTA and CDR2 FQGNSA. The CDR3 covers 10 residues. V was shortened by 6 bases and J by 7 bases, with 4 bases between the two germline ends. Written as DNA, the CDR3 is TGTGCCAGCAGTAATAATGAGCAGTTCTTC. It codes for CASSNNEQFF.

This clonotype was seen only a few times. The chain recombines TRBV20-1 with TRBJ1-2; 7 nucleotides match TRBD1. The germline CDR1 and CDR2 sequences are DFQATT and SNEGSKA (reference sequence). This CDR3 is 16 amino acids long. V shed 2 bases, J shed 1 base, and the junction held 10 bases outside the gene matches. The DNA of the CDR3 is TGCAGTGCTAGACCGGATAGGACAGGAATTAACTATGGCTACACCTTC. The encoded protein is CSARPDRTGINYGYTF.

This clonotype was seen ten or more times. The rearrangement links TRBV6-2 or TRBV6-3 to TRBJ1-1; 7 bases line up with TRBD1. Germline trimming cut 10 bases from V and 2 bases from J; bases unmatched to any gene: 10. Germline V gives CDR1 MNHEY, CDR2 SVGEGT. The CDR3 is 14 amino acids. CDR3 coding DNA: TGTGCCACCCACGCAGGGACAGCAAACACTGAAGCTTTCTTT. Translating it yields CATHAGTANTEAFF.

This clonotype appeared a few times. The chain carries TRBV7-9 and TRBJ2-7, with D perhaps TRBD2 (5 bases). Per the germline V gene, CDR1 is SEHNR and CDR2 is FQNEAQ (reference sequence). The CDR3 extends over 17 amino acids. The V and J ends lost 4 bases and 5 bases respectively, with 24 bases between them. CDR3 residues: CASSYDIGVRSGDEQYF. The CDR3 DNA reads TGTGCCAGCAGCTACGACATCGGGGTTCGGAGCGGCGACGAGCAGTACTTC.

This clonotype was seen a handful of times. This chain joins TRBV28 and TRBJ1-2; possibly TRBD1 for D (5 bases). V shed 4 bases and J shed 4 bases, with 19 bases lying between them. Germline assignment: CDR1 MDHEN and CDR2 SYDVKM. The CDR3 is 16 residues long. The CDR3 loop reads CASSSVTDRWSYGYTF. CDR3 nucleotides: TGTGCCAGCAGTTCCGTGACAGACCGGTGGAGCTATGGCTACACCTTC.

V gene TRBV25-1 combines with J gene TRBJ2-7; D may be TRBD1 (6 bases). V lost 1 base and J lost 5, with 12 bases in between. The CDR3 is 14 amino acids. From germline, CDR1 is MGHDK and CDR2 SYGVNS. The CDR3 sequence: CASSELLGAHEQYF. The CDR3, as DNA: TGTGCCAGCAGTGAATTATTGGGGGCCCACGAGCAGTACTTC.

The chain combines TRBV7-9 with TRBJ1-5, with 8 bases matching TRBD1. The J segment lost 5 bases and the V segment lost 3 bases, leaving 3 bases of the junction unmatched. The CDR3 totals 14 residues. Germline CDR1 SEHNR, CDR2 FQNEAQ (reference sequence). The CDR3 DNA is TGTGCCAGCAGCTTGCAGGGGGCCGATCAGCCCCAGCATTTT. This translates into CASSLQGADQPQHF.

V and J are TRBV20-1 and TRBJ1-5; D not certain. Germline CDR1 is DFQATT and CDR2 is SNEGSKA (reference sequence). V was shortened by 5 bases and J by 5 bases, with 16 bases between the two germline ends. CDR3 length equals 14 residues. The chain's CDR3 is CSAPGWEQDQPQHF. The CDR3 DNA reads TGCAGTGCTCCCGGATGGGAGCAGGATCAGCCCCAGCATTTT.

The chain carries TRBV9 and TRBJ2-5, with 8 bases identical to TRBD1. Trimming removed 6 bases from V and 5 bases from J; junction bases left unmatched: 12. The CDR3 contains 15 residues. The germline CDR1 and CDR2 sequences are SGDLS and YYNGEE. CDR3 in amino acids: CASNQVGNRGETQYF. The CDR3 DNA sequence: TGTGCCAGCAACCAAGTAGGGAACAGGGGGGAGACCCAGTACTTC.

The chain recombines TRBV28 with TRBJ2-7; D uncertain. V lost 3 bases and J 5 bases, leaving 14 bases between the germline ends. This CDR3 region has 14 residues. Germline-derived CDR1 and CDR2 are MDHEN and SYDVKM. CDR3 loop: CASSFPGYNHEQYF. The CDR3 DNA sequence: TGTGCCAGCAGTTTTCCAGGATACAACCACGAGCAGTACTTC. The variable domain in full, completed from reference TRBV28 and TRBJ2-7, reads DVKVTQSSRYLVKRTGEKVFLECVQDMDHENMFWYRQDPGLGLRLIYFSYDVKMKEKGDIPEGYSVSREKKERFSLILESASTNQTSMYLCASSFPGYNHEQYFGPGTRLTVT.

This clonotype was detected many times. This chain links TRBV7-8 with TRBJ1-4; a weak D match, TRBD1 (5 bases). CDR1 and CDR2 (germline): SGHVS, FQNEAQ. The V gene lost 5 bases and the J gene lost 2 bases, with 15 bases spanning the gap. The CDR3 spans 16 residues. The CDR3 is CASSRALGGTNEKLFF. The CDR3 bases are TGTGCCAGCAGCCGGGCCTTGGGGGGGACTAATGAAAAACTGTTTTTT.

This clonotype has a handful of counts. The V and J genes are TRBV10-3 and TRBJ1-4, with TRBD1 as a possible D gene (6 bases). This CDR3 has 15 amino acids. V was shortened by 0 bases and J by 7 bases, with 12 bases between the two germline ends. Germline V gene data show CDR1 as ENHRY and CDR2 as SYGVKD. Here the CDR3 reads CAISESITGPEKLFF. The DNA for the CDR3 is TGTGCCATCAGTGAGTCGATTACAGGGCCTGAAAAACTGTTTTTT.

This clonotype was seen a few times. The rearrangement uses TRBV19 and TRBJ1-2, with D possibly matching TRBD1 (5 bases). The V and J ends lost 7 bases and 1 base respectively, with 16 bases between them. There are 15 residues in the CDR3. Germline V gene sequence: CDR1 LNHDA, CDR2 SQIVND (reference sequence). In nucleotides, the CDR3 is TGTGCCAGTACTCCCTCGGCAGGGAATAACTATGGCTACACCTTC. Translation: CASTPSAGNNYGYTF.

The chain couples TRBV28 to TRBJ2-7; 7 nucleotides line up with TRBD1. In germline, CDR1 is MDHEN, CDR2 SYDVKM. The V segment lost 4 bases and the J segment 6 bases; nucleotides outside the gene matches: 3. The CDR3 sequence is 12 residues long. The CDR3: CASSSTGIEQYF. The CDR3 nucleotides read TGTGCCAGCAGTTCGACAGGGATCGAGCAGTACTTC.

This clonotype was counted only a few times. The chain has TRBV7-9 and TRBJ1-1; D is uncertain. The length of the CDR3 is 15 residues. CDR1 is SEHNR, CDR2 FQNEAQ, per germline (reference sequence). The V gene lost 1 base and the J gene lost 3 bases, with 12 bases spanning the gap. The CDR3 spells CASSLVGQLDTEAFF. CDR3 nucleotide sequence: TGTGCCAGCAGCTTAGTTGGGCAGCTGGACACTGAAGCTTTCTTT. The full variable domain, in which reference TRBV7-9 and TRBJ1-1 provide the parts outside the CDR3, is DTGVSQNPRHKITKRGQNVTFRCDPISEHNRLYWYRQTLGQGPEFLTYFQNEAQLEKSRLLSDRFSAERPKGSFSTLEIQRTEQGDSAMYLCASSLVGQLDTEAFFGQGTRLTVV.